The 11 T cell receptor gamma chains in this list originate from one sample, sequenced in a study of γδ T cells in repeated Plasmodium falciparum infection. Gammadelta T cells were flow-sorted from PBMC into Vgamma9/Vdelta2+ and Vdelta2-negative populations for bulk analysis. TCRdb re-called clones from the multiplex PCR reads via CATT. The top ten clones hold roughly a fifth of a sample with approximately 30,000 gamma-chain clones, over 1.1% of them seen once. Sequencing used gamma-delta T cells from blood. These receptors originate from a pool of human donors (malaria-infected and uninfected, not separated).

As to this clone: TCRdb lists the protein of a much larger clone for this DNA, which differs at residue 4, so this is likely a read error; the protein given here is translated from the DNA itself. This chain connects TRGV9 to TRGJ1 or TRGJ2. Germline CDR1 reads GITISATS; CDR2 reads ISYDGTV (reference sequence). V lost 9 bases and J lost 11; bases outside the gene matches: 7. CDR3 length equals 9 residues. The CDR3 DNA sequence: TGTGCCTTGAAACGGGAGAAACTCTTT. Translation gives CALKREKLF.

The V gene remains uncalled, whereas the J gene is TRGJ1 or TRGJ2. The CDR3 is made up of 12 amino acids. CDR3 bases: TGTGCCACCTGGGCCCTAGGGTATAAGAAACTCTTT. Translating it yields CATWALGYKKLF.

On this clone itself: This sequence is one base from a far larger clone and is likely a read error. Within the sample, other DNA sequences also encode this same CDR3. This rearrangement joins TRGV9 to TRGJ1 or TRGJ2. The J gene, absent from TCRdb, was called here by matching the DNA to germline. Germline loops: CDR1 GITISATS, CDR2 ISYDGTV (reference sequence). The CDR3 consists of 13 residues. The V segment lost 3 bases and the J segment 9 bases; nucleotides outside the gene matches: 11. CDR3 sequence (DNA): TGTGCCTTGTGGGAGACACCGTGGTCTAAGAAACTCTTT. It translates to CALWETPWSKKLF.

This clone showed up just a few times. A far larger clone is a single base away, which makes a read error likely. The same CDR3 arises from other DNA sequences in this sample as well. This rearrangement joins TRGV9 to TRGJ1 or TRGJ2. TCRdb offers no J gene call, so here the DNA was matched to germline to obtain one. J was trimmed by 12 bases and V by 0 bases; bases with no gene match: 8. The CDR3 has 12 residues. CDR1 is GITISATS and CDR2 is ISYDGTV in the germline V gene (reference sequence). The CDR3 loop is CALWEVWERKLF. CDR3 nucleotides: TGTGCCTTGTGGGAGGTGTGGGAGCGGAAACTCTTT.

This clone was detected many times. The amino acid sequence in TCRdb belongs to a much larger clone and departs from this DNA's translation at residue 6, likely a sequencing read error; the sequence shown is translated from the DNA. The V gene is TRGV9, the J gene TRGJP. TCRdb records no J gene; here it was assigned by comparing the DNA to germline. The V segment lost 2 bases and the J segment 7 bases; nucleotides outside the gene matches: 8. The CDR3 has 17 residues. Germline loops: CDR1 GITISATS, CDR2 ISYDGTV (reference sequence). CDR3 loop: CALWEAVMELGKKIKVF. CDR3 sequence (DNA): TGTGCCTTGTGGGAGGCGGTAATGGAGTTGGGCAAAAAAATCAAGGTATTT.

This clone showed up just a few times. For this DNA, TCRdb reports the protein of a much larger clone, which diverges at residue 15, most likely from a read error; the protein presented here is translated directly from the DNA. CDR3 DNA: TGTGCCTTGTGGGAGGGTACGAAAGAGGGGTTGGGCAAAAAAAACAAGGTATTT. Its translation: CALWEGTKEGLGKKNKVF. V gene TRGV9 combines with J gene TRGJP. No J gene was available from TCRdb, and it was assigned here by a germline match of the DNA. Germline CDR1 and CDR2: GITISATS and ISYDGTV (reference sequence). This CDR3 contains 18 residues.

Notes on this clone: The protein in TCRdb stems from a much larger clone and differs at residue 10 from this DNA's translation, likely a read error; here the protein is translated from the DNA. The rearrangement links TRGV3 to TRGJ1 or TRGJ2. The J gene is not listed in TCRdb, so it was assigned here from a DNA match to germline. This CDR3 is built from 14 residues. Germline V gene sequence: CDR1 VTNTFY, CDR2 YDVSTARD (reference sequence). The J segment lost 8 bases and the V segment lost 1 base, leaving 11 bases of the junction unmatched. In DNA form, the CDR3 reads TGTGCCACCTGGGACAGTCCGGGGGGTGATAAGAAACTCTTT. Its protein product is CATWDSPGGDKKLF.

A note on this clone: TCRdb attributes to this sequence the protein of a much larger clone, which differs from the DNA translation at residue 10; a read error is likely, and the protein displayed is translated from the DNA. This chain uses TRGV4 with TRGJ1 or TRGJ2. TCRdb records no J gene; here it was assigned by comparing the DNA to germline. Germline CDR1 and CDR2: EGSTGY and YDSYTSSV. The CDR3 sequence is 13 residues long. This chain's CDR3 is CATWDGRCYRKLF. CDR3 nucleotide sequence: TGTGCCACCTGGGATGGGCGGTGTTATAGGAAACTCTTT.

This clone was observed at least ten times. This chain joins TRGV2 and TRGJ1 or TRGJ2. The CDR3 has 14 residues. The V gene's germline CDR1 is EGSNGY and CDR2 YDSYNSKV. The V segment lost 0 bases and the J segment 4 bases; nucleotides outside the gene matches: 6. CDR3 DNA: TGTGCCACCTGGGACGGGCAGTCGTATTATAAGAAACTCTTT. This codes for CATWDGQSYYKKLF.

This clone occurred many times. This DNA's translation differs at residue 4 from TCRdb's protein, which comes from a much larger clone; a read error is likely, and the protein shown is translated from the DNA. The V call is TRGV5, the J call TRGJP2. In the absence of a J gene in TCRdb, the DNA was matched to germline to assign it here. CDR3 size: 14 residues. Looked up from germline, CDR1 is VINAFY and CDR2 is YDVSNSKD. CDR3 in amino acids: CATRDRSGDWIKTF. The CDR3 nucleotides are TGTGCCACCCGGGACAGGTCGGGTGATTGGATCAAGACGTTT.

This clone showed up many times. The protein in TCRdb stems from a much larger clone and differs at residue 6 from this DNA's translation, likely a read error; here the protein is translated from the DNA. The CDR3 sequence is CALWDPPWYKKLF. The CDR3 nucleotides read TGTGCCTTGTGGGACCCCCCGTGGTATAAGAAACTCTTT. The chain combines TRGV9 with TRGJ1 or TRGJ2. V trimming: 4 bases; J trimming: 7 bases; junction bases outside the gene matches: 10. The CDR3 length is 13 residues. Germline V gene lookup returns CDR1 GITISATS and CDR2 ISYDGTV (reference sequence).